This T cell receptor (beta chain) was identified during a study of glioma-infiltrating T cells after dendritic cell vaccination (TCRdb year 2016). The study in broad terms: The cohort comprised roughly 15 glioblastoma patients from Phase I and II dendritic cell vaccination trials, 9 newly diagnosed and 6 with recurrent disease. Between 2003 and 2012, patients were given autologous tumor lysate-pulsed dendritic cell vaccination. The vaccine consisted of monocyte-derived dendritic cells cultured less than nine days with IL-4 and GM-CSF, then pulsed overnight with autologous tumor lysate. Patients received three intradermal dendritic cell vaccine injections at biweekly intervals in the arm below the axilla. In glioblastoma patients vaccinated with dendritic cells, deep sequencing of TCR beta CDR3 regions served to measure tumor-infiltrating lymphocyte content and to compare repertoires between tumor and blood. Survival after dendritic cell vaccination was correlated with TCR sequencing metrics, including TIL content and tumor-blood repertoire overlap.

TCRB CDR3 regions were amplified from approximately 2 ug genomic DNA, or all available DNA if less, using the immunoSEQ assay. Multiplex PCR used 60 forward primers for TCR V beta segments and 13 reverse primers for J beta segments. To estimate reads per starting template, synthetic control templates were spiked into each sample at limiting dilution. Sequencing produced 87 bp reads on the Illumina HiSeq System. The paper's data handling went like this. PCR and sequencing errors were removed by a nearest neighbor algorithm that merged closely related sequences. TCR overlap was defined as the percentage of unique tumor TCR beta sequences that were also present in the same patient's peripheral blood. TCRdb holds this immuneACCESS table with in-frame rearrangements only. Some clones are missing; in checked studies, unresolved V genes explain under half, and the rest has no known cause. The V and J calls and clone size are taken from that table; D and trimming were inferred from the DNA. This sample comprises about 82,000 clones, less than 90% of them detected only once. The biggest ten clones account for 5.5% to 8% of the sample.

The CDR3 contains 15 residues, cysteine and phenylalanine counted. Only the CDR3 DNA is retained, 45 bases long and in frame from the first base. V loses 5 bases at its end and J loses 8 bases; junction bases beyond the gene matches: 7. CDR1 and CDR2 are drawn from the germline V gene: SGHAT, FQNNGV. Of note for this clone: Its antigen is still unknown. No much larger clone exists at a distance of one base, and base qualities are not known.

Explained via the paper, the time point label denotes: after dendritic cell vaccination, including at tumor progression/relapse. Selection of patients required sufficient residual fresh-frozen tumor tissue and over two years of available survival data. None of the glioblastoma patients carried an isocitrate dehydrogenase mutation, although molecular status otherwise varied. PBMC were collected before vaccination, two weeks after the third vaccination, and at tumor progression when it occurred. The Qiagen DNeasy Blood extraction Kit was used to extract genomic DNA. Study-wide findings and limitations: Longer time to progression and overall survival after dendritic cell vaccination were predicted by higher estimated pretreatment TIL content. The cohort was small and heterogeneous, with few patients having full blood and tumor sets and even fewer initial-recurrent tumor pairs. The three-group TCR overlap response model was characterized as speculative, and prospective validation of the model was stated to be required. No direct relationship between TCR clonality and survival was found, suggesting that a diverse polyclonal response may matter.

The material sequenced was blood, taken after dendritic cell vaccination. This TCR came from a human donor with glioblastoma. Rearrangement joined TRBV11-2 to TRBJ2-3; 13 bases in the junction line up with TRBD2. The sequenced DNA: TGTGCCAGCAGCCCGACTAGCGGGGGGCAAGGTACGCAGTATTTT. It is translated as CASSPTSGGQGTQYF.